This note documents a single T cell receptor (beta chain) sequence. These data belong to a study of T cells expressing NK-cell markers. Whole-study context: HCMV serostatus: most of the eight sequenced donors positive, one negative.

Reprocessing the 5' RACE reads, TCRdb reports a single entry for every CDR3 protein and omits DNA. The sample yields 400,000 to 550,000 distinct CDR3 sequences, of which the top ten take up roughly 8%. The sequenced material came from blood T cells: a sorted CD56 or NKG2C T cell subset, CD4+ or CD8+ T cells, or bulk PBMC T cells (not recorded which). The origin of this receptor is a woman between 18 and 70 years old in good health.

CDR3 loop: CASSWVLGQGNTGELFF. This rearrangement joins TRBV5-4 to TRBJ2-2; without DNA, the TCRdb call of TRBD1 cannot be checked. The CDR3 is made up of 17 amino acids. Germline V gene lookup returns CDR1 SGHNT and CDR2 YYREEE (reference sequence). Full variable domain (rest looked up from reference TRBV5-4 and TRBJ2-2): ETGVTQSPTHLIKTRGQQVTLRCSSQSGHNTVSWYQQALGQGPQFIFQYYREEENGRGNFPPRFSGLQFPNYSSELNVNALELDDSALYLCASSWVLGQGNTGELFFGEGSRLTVL.